The clone carrying this T cell receptor beta chain appeared a single time. The length of the CDR3 is 16 residues. Germline lookup yields CDR1 SGDLS and CDR2 YYNGEE. J lost 6 bases, V lost 3 bases, and 12 bases had no gene match. The data were taken from a study of OX40 agonist ivuxolimab in advanced cancers. Profiling relied on immunoSEQ multiplex PCR, and the TCRdb table lists in-frame clones only, not all of them. Seen here are 75,000 to 100,000 clones, more than 80% observed once, and the top ten hold approximately 5.5%. The chain joins TRBV9 to TRBJ2-7; 10 bases are a match to TRBD1. The receptor was derived from an adult with an advanced solid tumor such as melanoma, head and neck, liver or kidney cancer. Sequences were derived from CD4+ or CD8+ T cells sorted from blood, sampled in a trial of the OX40 agonist ivuxolimab. This CDR3 reads CASSGGGSGTGAEQYF. In nucleotides, the CDR3 is TGTGCCAGCAGCGGGGGAGGATCCGGGACAGGGGCCGAGCAGTACTTC.